This T cell receptor (beta chain) was retrieved from a study of beta chain features in type 1 diabetes (dated by TCRdb to 2016 to 2019). Background for the entire study: No differences in mean age, gender distribution, total cell number or subset yield were found between patients and healthy donors. In the study, recently diagnosed type 1 diabetes patients and matched healthy donors were compared on the TCRB repertoires of their sorted circulating CD4+ T cell subsets. Whereas all 30 or so donors provided naive and central memory subsets, regulatory and stem cell-like memory subsets were isolated from just 8 patients and about 8 healthy donors. A total of approximately 110,000,000 sorted cells were examined across all samples, and a strong correlation was observed between cell number per subset and RNA yield. Overall study outcomes, separate from this receptor: PCR might favor shorter templates, but patient and control samples were amplified and corrected together, so any skew would affect both groups equally. Type 1 diabetes patients showed a moderate but significant shortening of TCRB CDR3 length in all four CD4+ subsets. The naive, central memory and regulatory TCRB repertoires appeared to resemble one another more closely among patients than among healthy donors. At VDJ recombination sites, type 1 diabetes patients had fewer insertions and more deleted nucleotides, which implies abnormalities in thymic rearrangement. Sequencing cDNA rather than genomic DNA could over-represent highly expressing activated cells, although activation and CD3 levels did not differ between groups. Only small numbers of individuals were included in the HLA sub-analyses, which left unresolved whether HLA type had any influence on TCRB rearrangement.

A single peripheral blood draw of approximately 110 mL on average was collected from each donor into heparinised tubes. Naive, central memory, regulatory and stem cell-like memory CD4+ T cells were sorted on a BD FACSAria II using a panel including CD45RO, CCR7, CD25, CD127, CD95 and CD27. Purity was above 98% for every sorted population. PBMCs were isolated right away by Lymphoprep density gradient centrifugation and were stained directly, without culture. So that batch effects would be minimized, each experiment stained and sorted samples in pairs, pairing one healthy donor with one patient. From its cysteine to its phenylalanine, the CDR3 spans 13 amino acids. Only CDR3 DNA is held: 39 bases, read in frame from base 1. Based on the germline V gene, the CDR1 and CDR2 sequences are MDHEN and SYDVKM. V and J are truncated by 1 base and 7 bases respectively, leaving an intervening sequence of 8 bases.

In regard to this clone: The antigen it recognizes is unknown. Qualities for individual bases were not recorded, and no much larger clone is one base off.

The entire isolated RNA was reverse transcribed using the High Capacity cDNA Reverse Transcription Kit, and thus expressed TCRB transcripts were sequenced. Deep immunoSEQ sequencing was performed on naive, central memory and regulatory T cell samples, with an average of about 3.6 million total reads per sample. Sorted cells were lysed in RLT buffer and RNA was extracted with DNase-treated RNeasy Micro or Mini kits, depending on cell number. Each cell subset was processed separately to prevent cross-contamination, with patient and healthy donor samples processed together. TCRB sequences were amplified from cDNA with the immunoSEQ multiplex PCR, producing 87-bp fragments spanning the CDR3 region. Sequencing of the amplicons was performed on the Illumina HiSeq platform. The paper's processing steps were these. Synthetic template baselines were used to correct PCR bias computationally, reads within Hamming distance 2 were collapsed, and singletons that could not be merged were discarded. Reads were aligned to IMGT to assign V, D and J genes, CDR3 length, and insertions or deletions at six rearrangement sites. Within each subset, clonotype counts were normalized to the number of sorted cells before true diversity and Gini coefficients were calculated with the tcR R package. The overlap coefficient, calculated on TCRB nucleotide sequences, was used to quantify repertoire sharing. Out-of-frame TCRB sequences from naive cells were analyzed to stand in for the pre-selection repertoire. TCRdb holds this immuneACCESS table with in-frame rearrangements only. Some clones are missing; in checked studies, unresolved V genes explain under half, and the rest has no known cause. The DNA was the basis for D and trimming; V, J and clone size are from that table. A total of hundreds of thousands of clones appear in this sample, roughly a sixth of them only once. Under 0.095% of the sample lies in the top ten.

This receptor was obtained from a man aged 18 to 29 in good health. The sequence links TRBV28 to TRBJ2-1; the D gene lacks a confident call. The sequenced sample was naive CD4+ T cells from blood. In the paper's terms, the cell subset or site label means: true naive CD4+ T cells. The DNA reads TGTGCCAGCAGTTTATATCATGTGAATGAGCAGTTCTTC. It is translated as CASSLYHVNEQFF.